This T cell receptor beta chain was captured by sequencing in a study of T-cell memory formation after mild COVID-19. This clonotype occurred a few times. The antigen remains undetermined. 5'RACE with constant-segment primers yielded barcoded, UMI-tagged TCR alpha and TCR beta cDNA libraries. From the 5' RACE reads, TCRdb called clonotypes with MiXCR, one entry per CDR3 protein. There are over 350,000 distinct CDR3 sequences in the sample; approximately 24% occur only once, and around 9.5% lies in the top ten. General study results and limits: Among contracting clones, CD4+ were mainly CM/EM and CD8+ enriched in EMRA. Some SARS-CoV-2-responding clones were already detected in memory before infection.

Sequenced sample: PBMCs or a T cell subset sorted from them (not recorded which). This sequence originates from an adult woman who had mild COVID-19 (a few samples of this study predate the infection). Cell type and time point are not known.

The chain's CDR3 is CASRQTGELFF. The CDR3 nucleotides are TGCGCCAGCAGACAAACCGGGGAGCTGTTTTTT. This chain joins TRBV5-1 and TRBJ2-2; D uncertain. The V gene's germline CDR1 is SGHRS and CDR2 YFSETQ. The CDR3 is 11 residues long. V was trimmed by 5 bases and J by 5 bases, leaving 4 bases between them. The variable domain in full, with the rest retrieved from reference TRBV5-1 and TRBJ2-2, is KAGVTQTPRYLIKTRGQQVTLSCSPISGHRSVSWYQQTPGQGLQFLFEYFSETQRNKGNFPGRFSGRQFSNSRSEMNVSTLELGDSALYLCASRQTGELFFGEGSRLTVL.